This TCR beta chain was retrieved from a study of blood T cell repertoires in COVID-19. Study as a whole: PBMCs, B-cell-depleted T cells, or T cells provided the cDNA or gDNA that made up the material.

TCRdb's table, derived via immunoSEQ multiplex PCR, lists solely in-frame clones and lacks some. Of 95,000 or so clones detected, around 87% appear once; the ten largest clones hold roughly 17%. V trimming: 8 bases; J trimming: 0 bases; junction bases outside the gene matches: 3. The germline gives CDR1 LNHDA, CDR2 SQIVND (reference sequence). The CDR3 length is 14 residues. This clone showed up just a few times. The clonotype comes from a human donor in a cohort sampled during active COVID-19. Sequenced: peripheral blood. V usage is TRBV19 and J usage is TRBJ2-1; TRBD2 matches at 8 bases. The CDR3: CASRAGGSYNEQFF. As DNA, the CDR3 is TGTGCCAGTCGCGCGGGGGGCTCCTACAATGAGCAGTTCTTC.